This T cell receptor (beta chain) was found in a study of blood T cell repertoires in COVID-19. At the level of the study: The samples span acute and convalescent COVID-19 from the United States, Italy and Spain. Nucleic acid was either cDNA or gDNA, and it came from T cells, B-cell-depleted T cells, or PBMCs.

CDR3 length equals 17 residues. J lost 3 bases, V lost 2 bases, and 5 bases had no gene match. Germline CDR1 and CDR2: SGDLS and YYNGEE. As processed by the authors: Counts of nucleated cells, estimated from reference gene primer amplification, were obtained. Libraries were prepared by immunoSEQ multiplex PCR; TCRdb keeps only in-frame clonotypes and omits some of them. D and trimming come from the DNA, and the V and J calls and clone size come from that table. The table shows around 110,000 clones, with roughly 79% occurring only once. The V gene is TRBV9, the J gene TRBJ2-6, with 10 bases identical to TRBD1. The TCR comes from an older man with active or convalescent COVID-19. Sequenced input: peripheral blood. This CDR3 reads CASSVRDRGYGANVLTF. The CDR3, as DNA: TGTGCCAGCAGCGTCCGGGACAGGGGTTATGGGGCCAACGTCCTGACTTTC.